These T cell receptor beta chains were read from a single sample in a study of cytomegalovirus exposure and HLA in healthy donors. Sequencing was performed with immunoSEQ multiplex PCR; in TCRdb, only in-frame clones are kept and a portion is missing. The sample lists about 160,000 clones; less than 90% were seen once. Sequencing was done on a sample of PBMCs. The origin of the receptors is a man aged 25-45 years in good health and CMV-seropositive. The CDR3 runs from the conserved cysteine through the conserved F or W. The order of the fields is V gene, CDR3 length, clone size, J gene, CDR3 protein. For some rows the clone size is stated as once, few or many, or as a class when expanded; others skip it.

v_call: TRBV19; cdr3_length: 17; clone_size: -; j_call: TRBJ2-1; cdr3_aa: CASSPQGLAGGLSEQFF
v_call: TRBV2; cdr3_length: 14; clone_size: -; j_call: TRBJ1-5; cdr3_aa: CASSVQGAGQPQHF
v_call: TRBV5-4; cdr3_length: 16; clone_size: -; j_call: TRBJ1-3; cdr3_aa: CASSLGPTGAGNTIYF
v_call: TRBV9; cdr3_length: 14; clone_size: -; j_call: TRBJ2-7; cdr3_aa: CASSVGDRSYEQYF
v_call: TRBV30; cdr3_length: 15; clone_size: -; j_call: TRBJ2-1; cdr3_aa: CAWSVPGTGYNEQFF
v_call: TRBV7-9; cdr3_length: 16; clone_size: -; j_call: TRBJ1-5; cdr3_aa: CASSYGTGSGNQPQHF
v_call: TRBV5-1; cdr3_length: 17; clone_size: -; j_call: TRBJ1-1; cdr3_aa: CASSTPRTGPQNTEAFF
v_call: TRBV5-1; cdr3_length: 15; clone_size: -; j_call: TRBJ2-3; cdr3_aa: CASSEGASSTDTQYF
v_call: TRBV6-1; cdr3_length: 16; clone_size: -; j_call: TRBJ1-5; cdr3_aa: CASSEGTGLLIQPQHF
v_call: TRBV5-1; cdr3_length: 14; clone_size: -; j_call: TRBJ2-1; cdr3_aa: CASSPGLSYNEQFF
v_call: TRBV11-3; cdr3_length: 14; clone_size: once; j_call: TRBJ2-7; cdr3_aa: CASSLGGGPGEQYF
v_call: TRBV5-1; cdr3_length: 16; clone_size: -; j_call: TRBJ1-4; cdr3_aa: CASSLATGFPNEKLFF
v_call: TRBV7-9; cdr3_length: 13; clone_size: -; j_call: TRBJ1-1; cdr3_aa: CASSFEDRGPAFF
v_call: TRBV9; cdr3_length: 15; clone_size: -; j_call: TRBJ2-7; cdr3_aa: CASSTYRDRSYEQYF